This T cell receptor beta chain was obtained from a study of T cell changes during pregnancy in multiple sclerosis. The CDR3 is 14 residues long. CDR1 SGHVS and CDR2 FQNEAQ come from the germline V gene. V shed 6 bases and J 10 bases; nucleotides not matched to a gene: 6. Clones were read by immunoSEQ multiplex PCR, and TCRdb kept only the in-frame ones, dropping some. The repertoire holds tens of thousands of clones, with 94% as singletons. This rearrangement joins TRBV7-8 to TRBJ1-6, with 10 bases identical to TRBD1. This receptor was taken from a female donor with multiple sclerosis, enrolled in a pregnancy study. The sample consisted of CD4+ T cells from peripheral blood mononuclear cells, taken in the second trimester of pregnancy. DNA for the CDR3: TGTGCCAGCAGAGGGGACAGGGGAGGATCACCCCTCCACTTT. It encodes CASRGDRGGSPLHF.